This is a list of T cell receptor beta chains from one sample in a study of persistence of HIV-infected CD4 T cells. No antigen has been assigned to these receptors. The data were produced by immunoSEQ multiplex PCR, yet TCRdb's version contains in-frame clones alone and is incomplete. The sample holds 25,000 to 40,000 clones, approximately 80% seen once. The sample consisted of CD4+ T cells sorted from PBMCs after approximately 20-hour stimulation, taken from a patient who received antiretroviral therapy. The receptors originated from an adult woman with HIV who was CMV-seropositive. Both conserved end residues are part of each CDR3. The D gene is left open where the match is weak. A clone size is listed for some rows: how often the clone was seen (once, few, many), or a class if it is expanded.

v_call: TRBV7-2; clone_size: NA; d_call: NA; j_call: TRBJ1-1; cdr3_nt: TGTGCCAGCAGCTTTAACAGGGAATGGTTTATGAACACTGAAGCTTTCTTT; cdr3_aa: CASSFNREWFMNTEAFF
v_call: TRBV7-3; clone_size: NA; d_call: TRBD1; j_call: TRBJ2-1; cdr3_nt: TGTGCCAGCAGCTTAAGGGGACAGGGGTTGAACAATGAGCAGTTCTTC; cdr3_aa: CASSLRGQGLNNEQFF
v_call: TRBV18; clone_size: NA; d_call: NA; j_call: TRBJ1-1; cdr3_nt: TGTGCCAGCTCCCCTACGATTGGCACTGAAGCTTTCTTT; cdr3_aa: CASSPTIGTEAFF
v_call: TRBV9; clone_size: few; d_call: TRBD1; j_call: TRBJ2-3; cdr3_nt: TGTGCCAGCAGCTCGGGACAGCCAAGAGATACGCAGTATTTT; cdr3_aa: CASSSGQPRDTQYF
v_call: TRBV6-5; clone_size: NA; d_call: NA; j_call: TRBJ1-3; cdr3_nt: TGTGCCAGCAAAAATTCTGGAAACACCATATATTTT; cdr3_aa: CASKNSGNTIYF
v_call: TRBV2; clone_size: NA; d_call: NA; j_call: TRBJ1-3; cdr3_nt: TGTGCCGCCTCGGGGGCTTTGGGAAACACCATATATTTT; cdr3_aa: CAASGALGNTIYF
v_call: TRBV19; clone_size: NA; d_call: TRBD1; j_call: TRBJ2-5; cdr3_nt: TGTGCCAGTAGCAGATTTGGACAGGGGCAAGAGACCCAGTACTTC; cdr3_aa: CASSRFGQGQETQYF
v_call: TRBV5-4; clone_size: NA; d_call: NA; j_call: TRBJ2-3; cdr3_nt: TGTGCCAGCAGCTCCTTGGCGTGGGGGAGTGCAGATACGCAGTATTTT; cdr3_aa: CASSSLAWGSADTQYF
v_call: TRBV14; clone_size: NA; d_call: NA; j_call: TRBJ1-5; cdr3_nt: TGTGCCAGCAGCGAAAATAGCAATCAGCCCCAGCATTTT; cdr3_aa: CASSENSNQPQHF
v_call: TRBV1; clone_size: once; d_call: NA; j_call: TRBJ1-5; cdr3_nt: TGCACCAGCAGCCAACCTCTTCCGGGGAGCAATCAGCCCCAGCATTTT; cdr3_aa: CTSSQPLPGSNQPQHF
v_call: TRBV7-2; clone_size: few; d_call: NA; j_call: TRBJ1-4; cdr3_nt: TGTGCCAGCAGCTCGGAAGCCAATGAAAAACTGTTTTTT; cdr3_aa: CASSSEANEKLFF
v_call: TRBV5-4; clone_size: NA; d_call: NA; j_call: TRBJ2-5; cdr3_nt: TGTGCCAGCAGGGTGGGGGGGCTCCAAGAGACCCAGTACTTC; cdr3_aa: CASRVGGLQETQYF
v_call: TRBV6-5; clone_size: NA; d_call: TRBD1; j_call: TRBJ1-1; cdr3_nt: TGTGCCGGAACCGGGACAGGGGAAACTGAAGCTTTCTTT; cdr3_aa: CAGTGTGETEAFF
v_call: TRBV7-7; clone_size: NA; d_call: TRBD2; j_call: TRBJ2-7; cdr3_nt: TGTGCCAGCAGCCCATTAGCGGGCCAGACCTACGAGCAGTACTTC; cdr3_aa: CASSPLAGQTYEQYF
v_call: TRBV6-5; clone_size: NA; d_call: NA; j_call: TRBJ1-2; cdr3_nt: TGTGCCAGCAGTACCGGCGACTTCTATGGCTACACCTTC; cdr3_aa: CASSTGDFYGYTF
v_call: TRBV6-5; clone_size: NA; d_call: NA; j_call: TRBJ1-1; cdr3_nt: TGTGCCAGCTTCGACAGTCACACTGAAGCTTTCTTT; cdr3_aa: CASFDSHTEAFF
v_call: TRBV6-2/TRBV6-3; clone_size: NA; d_call: NA; j_call: TRBJ1-1; cdr3_nt: TGTGCCAGCAGCCCCGGACAGCCGCCGGTAGCTTTCTTT; cdr3_aa: CASSPGQPPVAFF
v_call: TRBV10-1; clone_size: NA; d_call: NA; j_call: TRBJ2-1; cdr3_nt: TGCGCCAGCAGTGAGTCCCCACAATCACCGGGGCAGTTCTTC; cdr3_aa: CASSESPQSPGQFF
v_call: TRBV25-1; clone_size: NA; d_call: NA; j_call: TRBJ1-1; cdr3_nt: TGTGCCAGCAGTGACTCTCCCGGGAACACTGAAGCTTTCTTT; cdr3_aa: CASSDSPGNTEAFF
v_call: TRBV6-5; clone_size: once; d_call: NA; j_call: TRBJ2-7; cdr3_nt: TGTGCCAGCAGTTACTTACAGGGCGGCGAGCAGTACTTC; cdr3_aa: CASSYLQGGEQYF
v_call: TRBV25-1; clone_size: NA; d_call: TRBD1; j_call: TRBJ2-3; cdr3_nt: TGTGCCAGCGCCGGGACAGGGGGATCAGATACGCAGTATTTT; cdr3_aa: CASAGTGGSDTQYF
v_call: TRBV6-1; clone_size: NA; d_call: TRBD2; j_call: TRBJ2-1; cdr3_nt: TGTGCCAGCAGTGAGGCCTTGGGACTAGCGGGAGCGGTACAATTATTCTTC; cdr3_aa: CASSEALGLAGAVQLFF
v_call: TRBV7-3; clone_size: NA; d_call: NA; j_call: TRBJ2-7; cdr3_nt: TGTGCCAGCAGCCCCCGTCCGGACTTCGAGCAGTACTTC; cdr3_aa: CASSPRPDFEQYF
v_call: TRBV7-8; clone_size: once; d_call: NA; j_call: TRBJ1-4; cdr3_nt: TGTGCCAGCAGCTCCCTGGAGGGGAGGAGGGAAAAACTGTTTTTT; cdr3_aa: CASSSLEGRREKLFF
v_call: TRBV7-3; clone_size: NA; d_call: TRBD2; j_call: TRBJ2-3; cdr3_nt: TGTGCCAGCAGCCGAGAAACTAGCGCAGATACGCAGTATTTT; cdr3_aa: CASSRETSADTQYF
v_call: TRBV25-1; clone_size: NA; d_call: NA; j_call: TRBJ2-7; cdr3_nt: TGTGCCAGCAGTGAAGCTGGGAAAACCTACGAGCAGTACTTC; cdr3_aa: CASSEAGKTYEQYF
v_call: TRBV5-1; clone_size: NA; d_call: TRBD1; j_call: TRBJ2-7; cdr3_nt: TGCGCCAGCAGCCTCCTCTCTCCGGGACAGGGGTACGAGCAGTACTTC; cdr3_aa: CASSLLSPGQGYEQYF
v_call: TRBV15; clone_size: NA; d_call: NA; j_call: TRBJ1-5; cdr3_nt: TGTGCCACCAGCAGAGACCCGGTGGGGGTAGTCAGGCCCCAGCATTTT; cdr3_aa: CATSRDPVGVVRPQHF
v_call: TRBV7-9; clone_size: NA; d_call: NA; j_call: TRBJ1-2; cdr3_nt: TGTGCCAGCAGCCAAGGAACAGGGACTTTTGGCTACACCTTC; cdr3_aa: CASSQGTGTFGYTF
v_call: TRBV2; clone_size: NA; d_call: NA; j_call: TRBJ1-3; cdr3_nt: TGTGCCAGCAGCCCCGATGGAAACACCATATATTTT; cdr3_aa: CASSPDGNTIYF
v_call: TRBV11-3; clone_size: NA; d_call: TRBD1; j_call: TRBJ2-3; cdr3_nt: TGTGCCAGCAGCTTAAAATTAAGAGGGGGCTCTAGCACAGATACGCAGTATTTT; cdr3_aa: CASSLKLRGGSSTDTQYF
v_call: TRBV5-6; clone_size: NA; d_call: NA; j_call: TRBJ2-1; cdr3_nt: TGTGCCAGCAGCTTGGCCAGCGGTGAGCAGTTCTTC; cdr3_aa: CASSLASGEQFF
v_call: TRBV18; clone_size: once; d_call: NA; j_call: TRBJ1-1; cdr3_nt: TGTGCCAGCTCACCAAGCGCAGGGTCAACTGAAGCTTTCTTT; cdr3_aa: CASSPSAGSTEAFF
v_call: TRBV7-2; clone_size: NA; d_call: NA; j_call: TRBJ2-7; cdr3_nt: TGTGCCAGCAGCCCCGCGCCAGGTTCCTACTACGAGCAGTACTTC; cdr3_aa: CASSPAPGSYYEQYF
v_call: TRBV5-4; clone_size: NA; d_call: NA; j_call: TRBJ1-6; cdr3_nt: TGTGCCAGCAGCCCTGGGGATTCACCCCTCCACTTT; cdr3_aa: CASSPGDSPLHF
v_call: TRBV5-1; clone_size: NA; d_call: TRBD2; j_call: TRBJ2-1; cdr3_nt: TGCGCCAGCAGCTTGGGCGGGACTAGCGGGAGCTCCTACAATGAGCAGTTCTTC; cdr3_aa: CASSLGGTSGSSYNEQFF
v_call: TRBV6-2/TRBV6-3; clone_size: once; d_call: NA; j_call: TRBJ1-1; cdr3_nt: TGTGCCAGCAGTTACGGGGTGGTGAACACTGAAGCTTTCTTT; cdr3_aa: CASSYGVVNTEAFF
v_call: TRBV7-3; clone_size: once; d_call: TRBD2; j_call: TRBJ2-1; cdr3_nt: TGTGCCAGCAGCTTAAAGATTCGGGCTAGCGGTGCCTACAATGAGCAGTTCTTC; cdr3_aa: CASSLKIRASGAYNEQFF
v_call: TRBV7-3; clone_size: NA; d_call: TRBD1; j_call: TRBJ2-3; cdr3_nt: TGTGCCAGCAGCCCGGGACAGAGCACAGATACGCAGTATTTT; cdr3_aa: CASSPGQSTDTQYF
v_call: TRBV6-5; clone_size: NA; d_call: NA; j_call: TRBJ1-1; cdr3_nt: TGTGCCAGCACCAGAGGATATTCGGGAACGACTGAAGCTTTCTTT; cdr3_aa: CASTRGYSGTTEAFF
v_call: TRBV5-1; clone_size: NA; d_call: TRBD1; j_call: TRBJ1-6; cdr3_nt: TGCGCCAGCAGGGGGACAGAAAATAATTCACCCCTCCACTTT; cdr3_aa: CASRGTENNSPLHF
v_call: TRBV28; clone_size: NA; d_call: NA; j_call: TRBJ1-2; cdr3_nt: TGTGCCAGCGTGCGGGAGGGGCGAAGTGGCTACACCTTC; cdr3_aa: CASVREGRSGYTF
v_call: TRBV28; clone_size: NA; d_call: NA; j_call: TRBJ2-2; cdr3_nt: TGTGCCAGCAAAGACGGCGCGAACACCGGGGAGCTGTTTTTT; cdr3_aa: CASKDGANTGELFF
v_call: TRBV2; clone_size: NA; d_call: NA; j_call: TRBJ1-2; cdr3_nt: TGTGCCAGCAGTGATCTCGGGACTTCCTATGGCTACACCTTC; cdr3_aa: CASSDLGTSYGYTF
v_call: TRBV4-3; clone_size: NA; d_call: TRBD1; j_call: TRBJ1-2; cdr3_nt: TGCGCTAGCAGCCAAGCCTCCGGGACAGGGACCTATGGCTACACCTTC; cdr3_aa: CASSQASGTGTYGYTF
v_call: TRBV6-5; clone_size: once; d_call: NA; j_call: TRBJ1-1; cdr3_nt: TGTGCCAGCACTTCGGTGAACACTGAAGCTTTCTTT; cdr3_aa: CASTSVNTEAFF
v_call: TRBV28; clone_size: NA; d_call: NA; j_call: TRBJ1-4; cdr3_nt: TGTGCCAGCAGTTTAGGGGGGTCAACTAATGAAAAACTGTTTTTT; cdr3_aa: CASSLGGSTNEKLFF
v_call: TRBV29-1; clone_size: NA; d_call: TRBD1; j_call: TRBJ1-2; cdr3_nt: TGCAGCGTTGGGAATAGACAGGGTAGGGGTGGCTACACCTTC; cdr3_aa: CSVGNRQGRGGYTF
v_call: TRBV7-2; clone_size: few; d_call: TRBD2; j_call: TRBJ2-3; cdr3_nt: TGTGCCAGCAGCTCGAGCGGGGGGGCCCCCACAGATACGCAGTATTTT; cdr3_aa: CASSSSGGAPTDTQYF
v_call: TRBV10-1; clone_size: medium-sized; d_call: NA; j_call: TRBJ1-1; cdr3_nt: TGCGCCAGCAGTGAACATCTGGCTGAAGCTTTCTTT; cdr3_aa: CASSEHLAEAFF
v_call: TRBV6-5; clone_size: few; d_call: NA; j_call: TRBJ2-7; cdr3_nt: TGTGCCAGCAGTAAGGCCGGAGCCTACGAGCAGTACTTC; cdr3_aa: CASSKAGAYEQYF